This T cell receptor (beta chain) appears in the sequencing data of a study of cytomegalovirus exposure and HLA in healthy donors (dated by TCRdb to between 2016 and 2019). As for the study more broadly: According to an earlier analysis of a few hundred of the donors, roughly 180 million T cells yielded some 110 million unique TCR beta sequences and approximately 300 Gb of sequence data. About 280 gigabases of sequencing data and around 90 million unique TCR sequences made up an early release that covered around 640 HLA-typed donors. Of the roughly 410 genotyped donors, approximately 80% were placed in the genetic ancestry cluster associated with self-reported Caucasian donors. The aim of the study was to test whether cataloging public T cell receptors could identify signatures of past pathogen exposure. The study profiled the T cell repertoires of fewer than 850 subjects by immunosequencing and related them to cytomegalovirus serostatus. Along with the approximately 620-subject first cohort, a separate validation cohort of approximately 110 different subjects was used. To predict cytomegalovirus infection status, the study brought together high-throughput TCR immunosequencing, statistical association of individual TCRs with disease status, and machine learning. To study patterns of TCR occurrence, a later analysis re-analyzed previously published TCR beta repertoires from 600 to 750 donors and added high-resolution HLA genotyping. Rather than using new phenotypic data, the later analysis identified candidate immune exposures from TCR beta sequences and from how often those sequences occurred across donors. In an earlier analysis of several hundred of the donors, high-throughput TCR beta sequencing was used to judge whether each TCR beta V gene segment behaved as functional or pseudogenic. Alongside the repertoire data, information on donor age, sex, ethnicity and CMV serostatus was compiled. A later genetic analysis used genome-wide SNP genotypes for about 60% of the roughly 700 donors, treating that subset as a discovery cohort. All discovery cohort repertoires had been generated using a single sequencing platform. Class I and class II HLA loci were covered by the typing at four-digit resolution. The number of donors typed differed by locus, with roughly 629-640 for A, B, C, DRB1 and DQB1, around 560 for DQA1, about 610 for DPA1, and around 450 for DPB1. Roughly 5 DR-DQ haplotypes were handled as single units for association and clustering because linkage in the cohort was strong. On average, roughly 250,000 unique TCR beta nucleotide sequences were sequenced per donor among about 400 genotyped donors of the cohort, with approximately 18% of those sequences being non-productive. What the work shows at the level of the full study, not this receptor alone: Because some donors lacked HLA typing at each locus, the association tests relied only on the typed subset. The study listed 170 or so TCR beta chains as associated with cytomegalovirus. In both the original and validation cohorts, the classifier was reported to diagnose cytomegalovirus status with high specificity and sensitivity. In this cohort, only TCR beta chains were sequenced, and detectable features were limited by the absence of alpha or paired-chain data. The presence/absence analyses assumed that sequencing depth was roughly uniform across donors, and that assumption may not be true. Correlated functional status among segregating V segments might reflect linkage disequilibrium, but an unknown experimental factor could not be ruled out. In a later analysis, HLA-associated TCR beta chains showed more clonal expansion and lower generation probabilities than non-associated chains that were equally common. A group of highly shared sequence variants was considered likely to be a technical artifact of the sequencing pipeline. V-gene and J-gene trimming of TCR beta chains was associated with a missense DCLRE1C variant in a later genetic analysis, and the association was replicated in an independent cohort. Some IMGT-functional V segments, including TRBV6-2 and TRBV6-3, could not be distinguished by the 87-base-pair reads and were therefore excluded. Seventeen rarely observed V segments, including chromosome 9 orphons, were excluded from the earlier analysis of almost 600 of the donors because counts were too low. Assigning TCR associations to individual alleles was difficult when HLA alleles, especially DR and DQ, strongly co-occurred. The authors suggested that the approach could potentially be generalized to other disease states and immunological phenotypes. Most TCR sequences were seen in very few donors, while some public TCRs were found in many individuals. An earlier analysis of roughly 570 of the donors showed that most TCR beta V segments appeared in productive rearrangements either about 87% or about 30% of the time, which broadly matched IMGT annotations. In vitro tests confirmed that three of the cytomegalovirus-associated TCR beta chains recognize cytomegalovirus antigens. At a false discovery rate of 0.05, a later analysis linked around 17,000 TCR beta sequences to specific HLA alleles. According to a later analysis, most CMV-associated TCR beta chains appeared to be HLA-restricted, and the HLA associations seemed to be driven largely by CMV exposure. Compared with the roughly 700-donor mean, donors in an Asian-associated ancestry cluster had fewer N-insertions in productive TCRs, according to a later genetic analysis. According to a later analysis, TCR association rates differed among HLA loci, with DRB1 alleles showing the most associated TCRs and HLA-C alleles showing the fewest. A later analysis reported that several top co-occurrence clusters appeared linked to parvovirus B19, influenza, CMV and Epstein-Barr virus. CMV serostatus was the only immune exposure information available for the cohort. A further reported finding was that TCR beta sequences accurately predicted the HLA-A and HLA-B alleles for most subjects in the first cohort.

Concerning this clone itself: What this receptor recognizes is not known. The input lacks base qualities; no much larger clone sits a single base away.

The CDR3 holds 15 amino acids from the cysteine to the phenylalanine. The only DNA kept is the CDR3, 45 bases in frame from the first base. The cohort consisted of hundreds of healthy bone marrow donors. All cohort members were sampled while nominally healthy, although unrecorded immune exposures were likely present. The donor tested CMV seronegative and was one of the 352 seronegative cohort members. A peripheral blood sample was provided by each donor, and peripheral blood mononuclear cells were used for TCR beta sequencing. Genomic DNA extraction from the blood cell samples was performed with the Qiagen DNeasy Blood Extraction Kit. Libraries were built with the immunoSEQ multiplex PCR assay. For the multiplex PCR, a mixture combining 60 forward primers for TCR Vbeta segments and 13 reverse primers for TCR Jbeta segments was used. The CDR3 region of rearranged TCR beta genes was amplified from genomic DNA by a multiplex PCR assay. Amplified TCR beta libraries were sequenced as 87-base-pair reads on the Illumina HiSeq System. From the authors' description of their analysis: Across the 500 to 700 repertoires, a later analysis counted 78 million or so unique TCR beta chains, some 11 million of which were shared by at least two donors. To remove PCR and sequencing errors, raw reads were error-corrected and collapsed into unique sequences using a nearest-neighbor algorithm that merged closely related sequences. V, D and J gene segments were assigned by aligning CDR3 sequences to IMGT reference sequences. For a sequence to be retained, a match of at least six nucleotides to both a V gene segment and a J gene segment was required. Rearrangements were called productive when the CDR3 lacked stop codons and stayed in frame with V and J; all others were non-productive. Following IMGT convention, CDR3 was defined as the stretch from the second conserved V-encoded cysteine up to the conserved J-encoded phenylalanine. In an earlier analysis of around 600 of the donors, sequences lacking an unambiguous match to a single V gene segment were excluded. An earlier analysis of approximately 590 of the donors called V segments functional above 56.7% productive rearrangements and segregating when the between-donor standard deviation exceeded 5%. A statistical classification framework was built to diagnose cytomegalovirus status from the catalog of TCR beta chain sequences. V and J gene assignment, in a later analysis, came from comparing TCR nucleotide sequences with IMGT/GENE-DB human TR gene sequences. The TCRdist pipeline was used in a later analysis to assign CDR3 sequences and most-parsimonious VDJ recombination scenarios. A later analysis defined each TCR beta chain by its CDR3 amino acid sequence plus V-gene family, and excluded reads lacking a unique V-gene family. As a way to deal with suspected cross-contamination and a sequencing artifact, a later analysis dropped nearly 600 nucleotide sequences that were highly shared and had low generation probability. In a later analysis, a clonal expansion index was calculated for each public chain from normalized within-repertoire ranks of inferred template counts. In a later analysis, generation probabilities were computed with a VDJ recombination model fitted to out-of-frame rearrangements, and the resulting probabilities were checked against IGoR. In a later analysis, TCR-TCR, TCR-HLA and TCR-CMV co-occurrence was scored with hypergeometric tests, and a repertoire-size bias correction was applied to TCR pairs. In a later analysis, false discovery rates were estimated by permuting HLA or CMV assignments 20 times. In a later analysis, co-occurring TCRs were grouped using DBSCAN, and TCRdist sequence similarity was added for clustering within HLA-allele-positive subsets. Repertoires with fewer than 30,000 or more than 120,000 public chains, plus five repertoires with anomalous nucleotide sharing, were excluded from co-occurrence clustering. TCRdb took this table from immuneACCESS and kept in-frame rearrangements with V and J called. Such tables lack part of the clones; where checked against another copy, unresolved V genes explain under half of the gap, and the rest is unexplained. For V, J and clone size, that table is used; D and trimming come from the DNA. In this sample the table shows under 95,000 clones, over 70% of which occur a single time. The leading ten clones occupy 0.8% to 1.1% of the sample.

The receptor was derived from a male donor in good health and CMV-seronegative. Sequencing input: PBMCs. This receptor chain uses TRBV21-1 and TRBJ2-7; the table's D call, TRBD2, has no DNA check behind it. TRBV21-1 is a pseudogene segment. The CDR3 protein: CASASGRAVSYEQYF. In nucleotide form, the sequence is TGTGCCAGCGCCAGTGGCAGAGCGGTCTCCTACGAGCAGTACTTC.